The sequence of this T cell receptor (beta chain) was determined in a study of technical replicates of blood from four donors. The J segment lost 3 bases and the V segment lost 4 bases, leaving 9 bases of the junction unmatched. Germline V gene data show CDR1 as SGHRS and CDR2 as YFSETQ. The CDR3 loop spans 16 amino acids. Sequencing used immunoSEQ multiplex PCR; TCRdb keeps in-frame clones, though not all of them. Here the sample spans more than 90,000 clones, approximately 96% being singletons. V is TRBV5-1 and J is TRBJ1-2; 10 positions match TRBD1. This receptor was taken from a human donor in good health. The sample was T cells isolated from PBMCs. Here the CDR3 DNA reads TGCGCCAGCAGCACGACAGGGGGCTCGTATGACTATGGCTACACCTTC. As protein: CASSTTGGSYDYGYTF.